A single sample gave rise to the 24 T cell receptor beta chains below, sequenced in a study of blood T cell repertoires in COVID-19. The method was immunoSEQ multiplex PCR; TCRdb's version includes in-frame clones alone and lacks a portion of them. This table has about 180,000 clones, approximately 86% appearing once. The material sequenced was peripheral blood. The receptors were gathered from a woman aged 30 to 39 with active or convalescent COVID-19.

The chain couples TRBV11-2 to TRBJ1-2; the match to TRBD1 covers 7 bases. Trimming cost V 3 bases and J 7 bases; bases outside gene matches: 11. The CDR3 consists of 15 residues. Germline V gene lookup returns CDR1 SGHAT and CDR2 FQNNGV. The CDR3 reads CASSFSGTVSGGYTF. CDR3 DNA: TGTGCCAGCAGCTTTTCCGGGACAGTTTCTGGTGGCTACACCTTC.

The genes are TRBV27 and TRBJ1-2; 10 nucleotides match TRBD1. The V segment lost 4 bases and the J segment 5 bases; nucleotides outside the gene matches: 4. This CDR3 comprises 14 residues. Germline V gene data show CDR1 as MNHEY and CDR2 as SMNVEV (reference sequence). CDR3 bases: TGTGCCAGCAGTTCGCAGGACAGGGGGTATGGCTACACCTTC. This gives the protein CASSSQDRGYGYTF.

The J gene is TRBJ2-2, the V gene TRBV21-1; TRBD1 reflects the table's D call only, with no check against the DNA. TRBV21-1 is flagged as a pseudogene. The CDR3 sequence is 17 residues long. The CDR3 loop is CASSLPAGGGYTGELFF. CDR3 bases: TGTGCCAGCAGCCTCCCCGCAGGGGGCGGATACACCGGGGAGCTGTTTTTT.

The chain uses TRBV6-5 and TRBJ1-2, with 7 bases fitting TRBD1. This CDR3 region has 12 residues. Germline V gene sequence: CDR1 MNHEY, CDR2 SVGAGI. V gave up 6 bases and J gave up 4 bases; unmatched junction bases: 2. CDR3: CASRRTGYGYTF. CDR3 DNA sequence: TGTGCCAGCAGACGGACAGGCTATGGCTACACCTTC.

The chain combines TRBV2 with TRBJ2-7, with TRBD2 as a possible D gene (5 bases). V was pared by 6 bases and J by 3 bases, with 15 bases between. The CDR3 consists of 14 residues. The V gene's germline CDR1 is SNHLY and CDR2 FYNNEI. The CDR3 reads CASSLYSGNYEQYF. Here the CDR3 DNA reads TGTGCCAGCAGCCTCTATTCCGGGAACTACGAGCAGTACTTC.

The rearrangement uses TRBV29-1 and TRBJ2-2; the D gene is possibly TRBD2 (6 bases). Trimming took 7 bases from V and 5 from J, leaving 17 bases between them. Germline V gene lookup returns CDR1 SQVTM and CDR2 ANQGSEA. This CDR3 region has 14 residues. CDR3: CSARGGIETGELFF. The CDR3 nucleotides read TGCAGCGCCCGAGGAGGGATTGAAACCGGGGAGCTGTTTTTT.

The chain joins TRBV30 to TRBJ1-1; TRBD1 is a possible D gene (5 bases). The CDR3 totals 15 residues. CDR1 is GTSNPN, CDR2 SVGIG, per germline (reference sequence). V was pared by 4 bases and J by 3 bases, with 18 bases between. The CDR3 region has the DNA TGTGCCTGGAAAGGCAGGGAAACAATAGACACTGAAGCTTTCTTT. Its translation is CAWKGRETIDTEAFF.

The chain recombines TRBV4-1 with TRBJ2-3; 8 positions agree with TRBD2. The CDR3 totals 15 residues. Looked up from germline, CDR1 is MGHRA and CDR2 is YSYEKL. With 3 bases clipped from V and 3 bases from J, the junction kept 5 bases outside the gene matches. In nucleotides, the CDR3 is TGCGCCAGCAGCCACCGGGGGGGGATTACAGATACGCAGTATTTT. Protein product: CASSHRGGITDTQYF.

The genes are TRBV5-4 and TRBJ2-7; 12 positions match TRBD1. J was trimmed by 5 bases and V by 2 bases; bases with no gene match: 5. The V gene's germline CDR1 is SGHNT and CDR2 YYREEE (reference sequence). The length of the CDR3 is 15 residues. CDR3: CASSLPGTGGDEQYF. The DNA of the CDR3 is TGTGCCAGCAGCTTACCCGGGACAGGGGGCGACGAGCAGTACTTC. Complete variable domain (other parts from reference TRBV5-4 and TRBJ2-7): ETGVTQSPTHLIKTRGQQVTLRCSSQSGHNTVSWYQQALGQGPQFIFQYYREEENGRGNFPPRFSGLQFPNYSSELNVNALELDDSALYLCASSLPGTGGDEQYFGPGTRLTVT.

The DNA for the CDR3 is TGTGCCAGCAGTTTATCAGCCGGGACAGATGCTCTAAACTATGGCTACACCTTC. This sequence encodes CASSLSAGTDALNYGYTF. The rearrangement links TRBV27 to TRBJ1-2; the match to TRBD1 covers 7 bases. Germline values: CDR1 MNHEY, CDR2 SMNVEV (reference sequence). There are 18 residues in the CDR3. The V segment lost 0 bases and the J segment 2 bases; nucleotides outside the gene matches: 12.

In its sample, this clone was seen once. CDR3 nucleotide sequence: TGTGCCAGCAGAGAGACAGGGGGCACAGATACGCAGTATTTT. Its protein is CASRETGGTDTQYF. The rearrangement uses TRBV6-6 and TRBJ2-3; 8 bases map to TRBD1. This CDR3 has 14 residues. After removal of 6 bases from V and 1 base from J, the junction contained 3 bases not matched to a gene. Per germline, CDR1 MNHNY and CDR2 SVGAGI (reference sequence).

V usage is TRBV5-1 and J usage is TRBJ2-1; 14 bases agree with TRBD2. The germline gives CDR1 SGHRS, CDR2 YFSETQ. V trimming: 2 bases; J trimming: 0 bases; junction bases outside the gene matches: 10. CDR3 size: 20 residues. The DNA for the CDR3 is TGCGCCAGCAGCTTAGCCCCCGGGACTAGCGGGAGTACCTCCTACAATGAGCAGTTCTTC. Translating it yields CASSLAPGTSGSTSYNEQFF.

The V call is TRBV27, the J call TRBJ1-1; TRBD1 matches 7 bases. CDR1 and CDR2 from the germline V gene are MNHEY and SMNVEV (reference sequence). The CDR3 consists of 14 residues. With V trimmed by 3 bases and J by 4 bases, 5 bases remained unmatched. The CDR3 region is CASSLTGSATEAFF. The CDR3, as DNA: TGTGCCAGCAGTTTGACAGGGAGCGCCACTGAAGCTTTCTTT.

The chain has TRBV6-5 and TRBJ2-7, with D possibly matching TRBD2 (6 bases). The germline V gene has CDR1 MNHEY and CDR2 SVGAGI. Trimming took 6 bases from V and 4 from J, leaving 13 bases between them. The CDR3 length is 13 residues. CDR3 bases: TGTGCCAGCAGCACGGGACTGAGATACGAGCAGTACTTC. It codes for CASSTGLRYEQYF.

J is TRBJ1-6 and V is TRBV5-5; D is ambiguous. V dropped 0 bases and J dropped 0 bases, with 7 bases sitting between them. This CDR3 spans 16 amino acids. Germline lookup yields CDR1 SGHKS and CDR2 YYEKEE (reference sequence). This CDR3 is CASSLELSSYNSPLHF. The CDR3, as DNA: TGTGCCAGCAGCTTGGAACTGTCCTCCTATAATTCACCCCTCCACTTT.

The chain couples TRBV5-1 to TRBJ2-1; 10 bases map to TRBD2. The junction had 6 bases not matched to a gene; V was cut back by 3 bases and J by 3 bases. In germline, CDR1 is SGHRS, CDR2 YFSETQ. CDR3 length equals 16 residues. CDR3 sequence reads: CASSSSGSPLYNEQFF. CDR3 coding DNA: TGCGCCAGCAGCTCTAGCGGGAGCCCCCTCTACAATGAGCAGTTCTTC. The complete variable domain, with remaining parts taken from reference TRBV5-1 and TRBJ2-1, reads KAGVTQTPRYLIKTRGQQVTLSCSPISGHRSVSWYQQTPGQGLQFLFEYFSETQRNKGNFPGRFSGRQFSNSRSEMNVSTLELGDSALYLCASSSSGSPLYNEQFFGPGTRLTVL.

In the case of this clone: One end of the junction does not line up with germline, which may come from a read error. V usage is TRBV2 and J usage is TRBJ2-4; no clear D. The CDR3 spans 13 residues. The germline CDR1 and CDR2 sequences are SNHLY and FYNNEI. The CDR3 region has the DNA TGTGCCAGCAGGGAAGGGCCTGCCGACATTCAGTACTTC. As protein: CASREGPADIQYF.

This chain connects TRBV3-1 (or the pseudogene TRBV3-2) to TRBJ2-1, with TRBD2 identical over 8 bases. The germline V gene has CDR1 LGHDT and CDR2 YNNKEL (reference sequence). V lost 1 base, J lost 9 bases, and 14 bases stayed unmatched. The CDR3 runs to 17 residues. Written as DNA, the CDR3 is TGTGCCAGCAGCCAAGGACCTAGTACGGGGGGGCCTATTGAGCAGTTCTTC. Protein sequence: CASSQGPSTGGPIEQFF.

This chain links TRBV6-6 with TRBJ1-5, with D hard to call. Germline CDR1 reads MNHNY; CDR2 reads SVGAGI (reference sequence). This CDR3 contains 14 residues. V was cut by 0 bases and J by 4 bases, with 7 bases left in between. The CDR3 DNA is TGTGCCAGCAGTTACTCGGGGAGGAATCAGCCCCAGCATTTT. Amino acids: CASSYSGRNQPQHF.

The rearrangement joins TRBV28 to TRBJ1-6; 9 bases align to TRBD1. V gave up 5 bases and J gave up 7 bases; unmatched junction bases: 6. CDR3 length: 15 residues. Per germline, CDR1 MDHEN and CDR2 SYDVKM. In nucleotides, the CDR3 is TGTGCCAGCAGTAGTCCCGGGACAGGGAATTCACCCCTCCACTTT. Its translation: CASSSPGTGNSPLHF. Full variable domain (rest looked up from reference TRBV28 and TRBJ1-6): DVKVTQSSRYLVKRTGEKVFLECVQDMDHENMFWYRQDPGLGLRLIYFSYDVKMKEKGDIPEGYSVSREKKERFSLILESASTNQTSMYLCASSSPGTGNSPLHFGNGTRLTVT.

V is TRBV7-6 and J is TRBJ2-7; D is unclear. This CDR3 region has 13 residues. The germline CDR1 and CDR2 sequences are SGHVS and FNYEAQ. V lost 2 bases and J 0 bases, leaving 5 bases between the germline ends. For the CDR3, the DNA is TGTGCCAGCAGCTTACACAGCTCCTACGAGCAGTACTTC. Translating it yields CASSLHSSYEQYF.

This sequence joins TRBV28 and TRBJ1-5, with 8 nucleotides matching TRBD1. V lost 5 bases, J lost 7 bases, and 13 bases stayed unmatched. Per germline, CDR1 MDHEN and CDR2 SYDVKM. The CDR3 spans 16 residues. CDR3 loop: CASSGPQGELRQPQHF. The CDR3 DNA sequence: TGTGCCAGCAGTGGACCACAGGGGGAGCTGAGGCAGCCCCAGCATTTT. Supplemented by reference TRBV28 and TRBJ1-5, the full variable domain reads DVKVTQSSRYLVKRTGEKVFLECVQDMDHENMFWYRQDPGLGLRLIYFSYDVKMKEKGDIPEGYSVSREKKERFSLILESASTNQTSMYLCASSGPQGELRQPQHFGDGTRLSIL.

The chain has TRBV2 and TRBJ1-3; perhaps TRBD1 as D (5 bases). The CDR3 has 15 amino acids. V was cut by 5 bases and J by 0 bases, with 11 bases left in between. Germline loops: CDR1 SNHLY, CDR2 FYNNEI. In DNA, the CDR3 is TGTGCCAGCAGTCCTGGGCAGGGCTCTGGAAACACCATATATTTT. It codes for CASSPGQGSGNTIYF.

The chain employs TRBV18 and TRBJ2-5; 7 bases line up with TRBD1. Germline CDR1 is KGHSH and CDR2 is LQKENI. V dropped 3 bases and J dropped 2; count of bases not matched to a gene: 3. The CDR3 is 14 amino acids. The DNA for the CDR3 is TGTGCCAGCTCACCCGACAGGGCTCAAGAGACCCAGTACTTC. It encodes CASSPDRAQETQYF.